The 4 T cell receptor beta chains presented below share a single source sample, sequenced in a study of blood T cell repertoires in COVID-19. The protocol was immunoSEQ multiplex PCR, while the TCRdb copy is restricted to in-frame clones and leaves out a portion. The table includes about 370,000 clones, 89% detected once. The material sequenced was peripheral blood. The receptors here all came from a woman between 25 and 40 years old with COVID-19, enrolled during active disease.

This chain uses TRBV11-2 with TRBJ2-2; TRBD2 agrees at 7 bases. The germline V gene encodes CDR1 SGHAT and CDR2 FQNNGV. This CDR3 has 15 residues. V lost 11 bases and J lost 0; bases outside the gene matches: 9. The CDR3 nucleotides read TGTGCCGTAAGTGGGGGACTATCGAACACCGGGGAGCTGTTTTTT. Protein: CAVSGGLSNTGELFF.

The chain uses TRBV4-3 and TRBJ2-3, with 12 positions matching TRBD2. V gave up 3 bases and J gave up 0 bases; unmatched junction bases: 4. The CDR3 length is 17 residues. Germline lookup yields CDR1 LGHNA and CDR2 YSLEER. This chain's CDR3 is CASSHRTSGASTDTQYF. The CDR3 region has the DNA TGCGCCAGCAGCCACAGGACTAGCGGGGCAAGCACAGATACGCAGTATTTT.

This chain uses TRBV10-1 with TRBJ2-2; D gene ambiguous. Germline V gene sequence: CDR1 WNHNN, CDR2 SYGVQD (reference sequence). CDR3 length: 16 amino acids. V dropped 0 bases and J dropped 7 bases, with 15 bases sitting between them. The CDR3 DNA is TGCGCCAGCAGTGAGTCAGCAGGCCATGTGAACGGGGAGCTGTTTTTT. This encodes CASSESAGHVNGELFF.

The chain recombines TRBV6-2 or TRBV6-3 with TRBJ2-5; TRBD2 is a possible D gene (6 bases). V was pared by 6 bases and J by 4 bases, with 15 bases between. The CDR3 is 14 amino acids. CDR1 is MNHEY, CDR2 SVGEGT, per germline. The CDR3 DNA is TGTGCCAGCAGCCAGCCGGAGGGGAGAGAGACCCAGTACTTC. This codes for CASSQPEGRETQYF.